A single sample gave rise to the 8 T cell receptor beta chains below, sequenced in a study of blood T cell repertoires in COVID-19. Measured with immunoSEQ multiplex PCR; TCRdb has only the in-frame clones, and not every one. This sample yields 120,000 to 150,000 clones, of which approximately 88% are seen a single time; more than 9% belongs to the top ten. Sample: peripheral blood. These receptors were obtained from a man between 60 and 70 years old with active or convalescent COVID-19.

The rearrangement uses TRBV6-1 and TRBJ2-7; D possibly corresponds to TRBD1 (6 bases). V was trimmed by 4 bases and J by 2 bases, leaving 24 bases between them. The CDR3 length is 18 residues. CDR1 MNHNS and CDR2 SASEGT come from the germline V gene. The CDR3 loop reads CASSAHFQTGSPTYEQYF. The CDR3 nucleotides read TGTGCCAGCAGTGCACACTTCCAAACAGGGTCACCTACCTACGAGCAGTACTTC.

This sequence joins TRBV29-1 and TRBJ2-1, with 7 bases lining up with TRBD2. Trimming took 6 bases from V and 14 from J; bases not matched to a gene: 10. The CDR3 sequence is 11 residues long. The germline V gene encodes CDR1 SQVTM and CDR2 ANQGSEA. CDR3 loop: CSVRAAAGEFF. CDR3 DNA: TGCAGCGTACGGGCAGCGGCGGGAGAGTTCTTC.

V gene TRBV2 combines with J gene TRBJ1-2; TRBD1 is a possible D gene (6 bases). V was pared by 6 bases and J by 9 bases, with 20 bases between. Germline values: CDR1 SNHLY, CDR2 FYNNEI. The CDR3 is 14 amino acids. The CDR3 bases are TGTGCCAGCAGGCAGGGGCCGGCCCATGTAAGCTACACCTTC. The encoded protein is CASRQGPAHVSYTF. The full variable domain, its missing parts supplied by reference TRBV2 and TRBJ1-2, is EPEVTQTPSHQVTQMGQEVILRCVPISNHLYFYWYRQILGQKVEFLVSFYNNEISEKSEIFDDQFSVERPDGSNFTLKIRSTKLEDSAMYFCASRQGPAHVSYTFGSGTRLTVV.

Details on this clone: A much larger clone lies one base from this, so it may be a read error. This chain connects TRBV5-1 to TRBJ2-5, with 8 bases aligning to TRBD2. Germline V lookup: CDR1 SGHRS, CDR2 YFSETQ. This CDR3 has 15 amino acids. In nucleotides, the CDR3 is TGCCCCAGCAGCGACGGGGGGGGCCCCCAAGAGACCCAGTACTTC. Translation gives CPSSDGGGPQETQYF.

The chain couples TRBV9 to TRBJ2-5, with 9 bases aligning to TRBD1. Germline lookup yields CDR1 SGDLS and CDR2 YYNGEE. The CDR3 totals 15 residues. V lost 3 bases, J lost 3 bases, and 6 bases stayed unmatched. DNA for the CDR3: TGTGCCAGCAGCGGGACAGGGGTTGTTAAAGAGACCCAGTACTTC. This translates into CASSGTGVVKETQYF.

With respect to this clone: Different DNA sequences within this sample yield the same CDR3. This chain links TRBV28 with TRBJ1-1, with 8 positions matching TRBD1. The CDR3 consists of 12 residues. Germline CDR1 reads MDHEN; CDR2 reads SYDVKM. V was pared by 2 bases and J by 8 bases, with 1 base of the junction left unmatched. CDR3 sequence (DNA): TGTGCCAGCAGTTTAAGGACAGGGGAAGCTTTCTTT. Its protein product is CASSLRTGEAFF.

CDR3 loop: CASRQGGYGYTF. DNA of the CDR3: TGTGCCAGCAGACAGGGTGGATACGGCTACACCTTC. The V gene is TRBV5-4, the J gene TRBJ1-2; TRBD1 might be the D (6 bases). Germline V gene data show CDR1 as SGHNT and CDR2 as YYREEE (reference sequence). The germline V and J ends were trimmed by 5 bases and 8 bases, with 13 bases remaining between them. The CDR3 consists of 12 residues.

For the CDR3, the DNA is TGTGCCAGTAACGATCGAAGCGTATCCTACAATGAGCAGTTCTTC. Protein sequence: CASNDRSVSYNEQFF. The chain links TRBV19 to TRBJ2-1; D remains ambiguous. V was shortened by 7 bases and J by 1 base, with 14 bases between the two germline ends. Germline V CDR1 and CDR2: LNHDA, SQIVND (reference sequence). The CDR3 consists of 15 residues.